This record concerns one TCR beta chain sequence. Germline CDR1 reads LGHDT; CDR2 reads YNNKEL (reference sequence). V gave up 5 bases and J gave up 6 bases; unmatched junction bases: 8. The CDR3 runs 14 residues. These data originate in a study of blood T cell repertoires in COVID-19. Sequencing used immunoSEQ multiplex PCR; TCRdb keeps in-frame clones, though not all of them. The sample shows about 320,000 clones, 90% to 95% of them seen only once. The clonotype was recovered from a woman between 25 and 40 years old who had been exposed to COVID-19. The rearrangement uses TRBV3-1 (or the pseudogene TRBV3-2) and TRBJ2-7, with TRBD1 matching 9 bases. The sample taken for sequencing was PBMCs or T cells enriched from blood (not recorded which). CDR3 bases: TGTGCCAGCAGCTTGACAGGGGGAATTATCGAGCAGTACTTC. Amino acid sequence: CASSLTGGIIEQYF.